A single T cell receptor beta chain is shown here with its context. It was during active infection that Seattle patients were enrolled and then longitudinally followed. This record belongs to a study of blood T cell repertoires in COVID-19. Study-level background: There were acute and convalescent COVID-19 samples, and they came from the United States, Italy and Spain.

Original handling: Estimated nucleated cell counts came from reference gene primer amplification. Sequencing used immunoSEQ multiplex PCR; TCRdb keeps in-frame clones, though not all of them. V, J and clone size are those of that table, while D and trimming were read from the DNA. Among 150,000 to 200,000 clones listed, approximately 95% were seen once. CDR3 length: 16 amino acids. Trimming cost V 6 bases and J 0 bases; bases outside gene matches: 10. Looked up from germline, CDR1 is ENHRY and CDR2 is SYGVKD. The sequencing sample was made of peripheral blood. This receptor was obtained from a woman aged 55-69 years with COVID-19, enrolled during active disease. V is TRBV10-3 and J is TRBJ1-2; 7 bases align to TRBD1. The CDR3 sequence is CAISSGTAIANYGYTF. The CDR3 bases are TGTGCCATCAGCTCCGGGACAGCTATTGCTAACTATGGCTACACCTTC.